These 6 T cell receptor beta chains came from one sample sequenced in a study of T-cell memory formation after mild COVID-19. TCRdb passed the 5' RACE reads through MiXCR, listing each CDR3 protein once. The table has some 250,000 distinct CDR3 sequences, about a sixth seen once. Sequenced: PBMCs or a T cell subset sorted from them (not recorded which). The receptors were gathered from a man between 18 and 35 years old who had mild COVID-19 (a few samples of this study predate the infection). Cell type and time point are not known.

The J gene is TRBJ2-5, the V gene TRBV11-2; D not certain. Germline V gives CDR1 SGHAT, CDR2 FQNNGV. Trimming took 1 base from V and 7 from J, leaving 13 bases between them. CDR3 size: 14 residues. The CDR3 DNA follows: TGTGCCAGCAGCTTAGGGCTGCACCCCGGGACCCAGTACTTC. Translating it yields CASSLGLHPGTQYF.

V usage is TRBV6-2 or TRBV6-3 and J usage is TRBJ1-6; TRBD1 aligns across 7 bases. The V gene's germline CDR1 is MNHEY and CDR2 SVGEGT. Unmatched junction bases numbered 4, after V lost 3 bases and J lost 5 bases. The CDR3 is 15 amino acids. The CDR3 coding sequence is TGTGCCAGCAGTTATTCGACAGGGAATAATTCACCCCTCCACTTT. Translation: CASSYSTGNNSPLHF.

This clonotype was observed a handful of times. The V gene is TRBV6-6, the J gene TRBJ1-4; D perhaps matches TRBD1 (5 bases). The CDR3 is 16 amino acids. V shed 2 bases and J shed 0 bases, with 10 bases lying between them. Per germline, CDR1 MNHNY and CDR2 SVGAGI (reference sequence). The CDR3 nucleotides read TGTGCCAGCAGTTACACGGGGGTTGCAACTAATGAAAAACTGTTTTTT. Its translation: CASSYTGVATNEKLFF.

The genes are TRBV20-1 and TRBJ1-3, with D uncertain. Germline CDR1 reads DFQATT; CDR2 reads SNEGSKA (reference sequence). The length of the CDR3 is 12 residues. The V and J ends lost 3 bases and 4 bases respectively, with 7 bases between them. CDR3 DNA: TGCAGTGCTAGCCAGTCCGGAAACACCATATATTTT. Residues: CSASQSGNTIYF.

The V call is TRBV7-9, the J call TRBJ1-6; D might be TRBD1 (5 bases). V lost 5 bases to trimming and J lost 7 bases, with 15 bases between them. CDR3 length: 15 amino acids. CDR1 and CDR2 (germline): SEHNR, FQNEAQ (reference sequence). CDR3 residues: CASSLLPGGNSPLHF. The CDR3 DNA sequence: TGTGCCAGCAGCCTACTGCCGGGGGGAAATTCACCCCTCCACTTT.

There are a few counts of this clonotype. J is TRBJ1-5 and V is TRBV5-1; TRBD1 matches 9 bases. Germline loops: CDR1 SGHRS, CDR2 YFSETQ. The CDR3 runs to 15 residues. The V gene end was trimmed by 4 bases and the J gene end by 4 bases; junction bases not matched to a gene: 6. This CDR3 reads CASSRGTGSNQPQHF. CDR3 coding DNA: TGCGCCAGCAGCAGGGGGACAGGGTCAAATCAGCCCCAGCATTTT.